Listed below are T cell receptor beta chains from one sample, sequenced in a study of cytomegalovirus exposure and HLA in healthy donors. The table came from immunoSEQ multiplex PCR; TCRdb's copy has only in-frame clones and leaves some out. This repertoire includes over 100,000 clones. Input material: PBMCs. The receptor source for this set is a man aged 25-45 years in good health and CMV-seronegative. Each CDR3 is given with its conserved first and last residue. Each record gives: V gene, J gene, D gene, CDR3 DNA, CDR3 protein. D genes are given only for firm matches.

TRBV27	TRBJ1-2	.	TGTGCCAGCAGCTTTAACCTGGACAGCCTCTATGGCTACACCTTC	CASSFNLDSLYGYTF
TRBV23-1	TRBJ2-3	.	TGCGCCAGCCTTCGGAGTGATACGCAGTATTTT	CASLRSDTQYF
TRBV27	TRBJ2-1	.	TGTGCCAGCAGTCCGATCTCGACAGCCCGGGCTAACAATGAGCAGTTCTTC	CASSPISTARANNEQFF
TRBV5-4	TRBJ2-1	.	TGTGCCAGCAGCTTGGTCGAGAATGAGCAGTTCTTC	CASSLVENEQFF
TRBV7-9	TRBJ1-6	.	TGTGCCAGCAGCTCCCCGCCCGGGGGCTCCTATAATTCACCCCTCCACTTT	CASSSPPGGSYNSPLHF
TRBV7-9	TRBJ1-2	.	TGTGCCAGTATCCAAACGCGGGGCTCTAAGGGCTACACCTTC	CASIQTRGSKGYTF
TRBV7-9	TRBJ2-7	TRBD1	TGTGCCAGCAGCTTGCAGGGGGCGTCCTACGAGCAGTACTTC	CASSLQGASYEQYF
TRBV18	TRBJ2-7	TRBD2	TGTGCCAGCTCATCCAGACTAGCGGGGGGTACCTACGAGCAGTACTTC	CASSSRLAGGTYEQYF
TRBV11-1	TRBJ1-5	TRBD1	TGTGCCAGCAGCGAACAGGGGGCTGATCAGCCCCAGCATTTT	CASSEQGADQPQHF
TRBV5-1	TRBJ2-7	TRBD2	TGCGCCAGCAGCCGGGGGGATTACGAGCAGTACTTC	CASSRGDYEQYF
TRBV6-5	TRBJ2-6	.	TGTGCCGGCAAACAGCTGTCTGGGGCCAACGTCCTGACTTTC	CAGKQLSGANVLTF
TRBV6-1	TRBJ2-1	.	TGTGCCAGCAGTAGAGGGAATTACAATGAGCAGTTCTTC	CASSRGNYNEQFF
TRBV7-2	TRBJ1-3	.	TGTGCCAGCAGCTTAAGCGCAGGGCCTGGAAACACCATATATTTT	CASSLSAGPGNTIYF
TRBV5-6	TRBJ2-7	TRBD2	TGTGCCAGCAGCTTGCCGCTAGCGGGGGGACGGTACGAGCAGTACTTC	CASSLPLAGGRYEQYF
TRBV7-9	TRBJ1-1	.	TGTGCCAGCAGCTCTTGGGGGAGGGGAGAGGGGATGAACACTGAAGCTTTCTTT	CASSSWGRGEGMNTEAFF
TRBV10-3	TRBJ1-2	.	TGTGCCATCAGTGAGTCGAACCCAGGGAGTTTCGGGGGATCCTTC	CAISESNPGSFGGSF
TRBV2	TRBJ1-3	TRBD1	TGTGCCACCCGACAGGGCCTCTCTGGAAACACCATATATTTT	CATRQGLSGNTIYF
TRBV6-5	TRBJ1-1	.	TGTGCCAGCAGTTACTGGGCGGAGGACACTGAAGCTTTCTTT	CASSYWAEDTEAFF
TRBV7-3	TRBJ2-5	TRBD2	TGTGCCAGCAGCTTTGGTAGCGGGGGGCCGGGGGAGACCCAGTACTTC	CASSFGSGGPGETQYF
TRBV7-2	TRBJ2-3	.	TGTGCCAGCAGCTATACTAGCATCAGATCAGATACGCAGTATTTT	CASSYTSIRSDTQYF
TRBV18	TRBJ1-5	.	TGTGCCAGCTCACCTACGAGGGACCGCCGGGGGCAGCCCCAGCATTTT	CASSPTRDRRGQPQHF
TRBV14	TRBJ2-7	.	TGTGCCAGCAGCTTGCGGACAGCTTACTACGAGCAGTACTTC	CASSLRTAYYEQYF
TRBV5-1	TRBJ2-1	TRBD1	TGCGCCAGCCGACGTACCGGGACAGGGGGTGGCAATGAGCAGTTCTTC	CASRRTGTGGGNEQFF
TRBV18	TRBJ2-5	.	TGTGCCAGCTCACCAGAGATAGGGGCCCAAGAGACCCAGTACTTC	CASSPEIGAQETQYF
TRBV7-2	TRBJ2-5	TRBD2	TGTGCCAGCAGCCCGGGGACTAGCGGGGGGGTCCGGACCCAGTACTTC	CASSPGTSGGVRTQYF
TRBV18	TRBJ1-4	TRBD1	TGTGCCAGCTCACCGGCAGGGGGCTATGAAAAACTGTTTTTT	CASSPAGGYEKLFF
TRBV28	TRBJ1-2	.	TGTGCCAGCAGGCGGGGTGGGGACGGCCCTTATGGCTACACCTTC	CASRRGGDGPYGYTF
TRBV6-5	TRBJ2-7	.	TGTGCCAGCATCCCTCCGGGAACTAAGGTCCACGAGCAGTACTTC	CASIPPGTKVHEQYF
TRBV19	TRBJ2-7	.	TGTGCCAGTAGTACACCCGGCTACGAGCAGTACTTC	CASSTPGYEQYF
TRBV5-1	TRBJ2-7	TRBD1	TGCGCCAGCAGCGCCAGGGGGCGCATCTACGAGCAGTACTTC	CASSARGRIYEQYF
TRBV11-1	TRBJ1-2	.	TGTGCCAGCAGCTTAGCGGACAGTTATGGCTACACCTTC	CASSLADSYGYTF
TRBV7-7	TRBJ2-1	TRBD1	TGTGCCAGCAGCTTAGACCGGGACAGGGGGTACAATGAGCAGTTCTTC	CASSLDRDRGYNEQFF